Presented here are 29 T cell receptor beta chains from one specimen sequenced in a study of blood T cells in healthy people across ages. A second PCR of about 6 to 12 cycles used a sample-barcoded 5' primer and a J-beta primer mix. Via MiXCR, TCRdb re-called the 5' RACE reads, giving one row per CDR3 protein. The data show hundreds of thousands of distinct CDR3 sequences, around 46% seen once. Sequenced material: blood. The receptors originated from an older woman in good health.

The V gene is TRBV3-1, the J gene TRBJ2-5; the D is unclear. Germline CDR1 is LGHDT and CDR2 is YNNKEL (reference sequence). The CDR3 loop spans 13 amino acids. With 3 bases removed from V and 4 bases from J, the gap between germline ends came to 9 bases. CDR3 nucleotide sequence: TGTGCCAGCAGCCACACCCTGGGAGAGACCCAGTACTTC. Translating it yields CASSHTLGETQYF.

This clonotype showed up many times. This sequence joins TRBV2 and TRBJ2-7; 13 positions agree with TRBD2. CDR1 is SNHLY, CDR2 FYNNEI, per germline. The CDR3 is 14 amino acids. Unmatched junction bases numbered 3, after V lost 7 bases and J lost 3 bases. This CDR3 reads CASIGTSGDYEQYF. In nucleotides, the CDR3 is TGTGCCAGCATTGGGACTAGCGGGGACTACGAGCAGTACTTC.

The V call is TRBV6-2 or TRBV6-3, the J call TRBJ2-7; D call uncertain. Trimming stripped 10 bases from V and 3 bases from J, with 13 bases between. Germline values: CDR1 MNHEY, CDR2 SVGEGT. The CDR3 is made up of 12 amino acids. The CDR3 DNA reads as TGTGCCACCTCCGGTGGAAGCTACGAGCAGTACTTC. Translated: CATSGGSYEQYF.

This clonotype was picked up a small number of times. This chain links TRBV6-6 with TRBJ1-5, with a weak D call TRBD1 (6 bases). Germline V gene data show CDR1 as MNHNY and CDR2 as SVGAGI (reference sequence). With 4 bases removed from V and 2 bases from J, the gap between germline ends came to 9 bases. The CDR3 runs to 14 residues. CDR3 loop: CASSFAGGNQPQHF. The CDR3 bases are TGTGCCAGCAGTTTCGCAGGGGGCAATCAGCCCCAGCATTTT.

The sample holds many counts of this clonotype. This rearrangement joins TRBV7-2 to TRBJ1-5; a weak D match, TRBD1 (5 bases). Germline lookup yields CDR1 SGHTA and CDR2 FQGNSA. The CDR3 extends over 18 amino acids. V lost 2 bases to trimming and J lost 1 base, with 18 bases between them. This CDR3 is CASSLIAVGVGSNQPQHF. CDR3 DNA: TGTGCCAGCAGCTTAATCGCCGTAGGGGTCGGAAGCAATCAGCCCCAGCATTTT.

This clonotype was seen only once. This CDR3 is CASSQGGNTDTQYF. The CDR3 DNA sequence: TGTGCCAGCAGCCAGGGCGGAAACACAGATACGCAGTATTTT. The chain couples TRBV3-1 to TRBJ2-3; no clear D gene. Germline V gives CDR1 LGHDT, CDR2 YNNKEL (reference sequence). The CDR3 sequence is 14 residues long. The ends were cut back, 3 bases at V and 2 bases at J, with 9 bases in the middle.

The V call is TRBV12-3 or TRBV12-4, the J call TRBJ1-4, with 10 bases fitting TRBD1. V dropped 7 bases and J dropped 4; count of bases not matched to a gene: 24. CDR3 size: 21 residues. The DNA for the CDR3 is TGTGCCAGCATTATGCGGCGCGAGACAGGGGGCCCTCTTGTAAATAATGAAAAACTGTTTTTT. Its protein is CASIMRRETGGPLVNNEKLFF.

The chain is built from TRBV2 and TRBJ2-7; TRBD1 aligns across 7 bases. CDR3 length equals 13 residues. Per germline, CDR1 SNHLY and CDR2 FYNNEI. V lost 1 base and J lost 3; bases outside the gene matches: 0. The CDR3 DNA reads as TGTGCCAGCAGTGAAGGGACAGGCTACGAGCAGTACTTC. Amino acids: CASSEGTGYEQYF.

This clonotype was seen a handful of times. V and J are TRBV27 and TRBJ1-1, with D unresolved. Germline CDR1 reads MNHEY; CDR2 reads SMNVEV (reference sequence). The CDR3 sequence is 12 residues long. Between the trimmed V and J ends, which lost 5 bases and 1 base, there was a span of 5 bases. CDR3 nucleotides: TGTGCCAGCAGTAACGGGAACACTGAAGCTTTCTTT. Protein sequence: CASSNGNTEAFF.

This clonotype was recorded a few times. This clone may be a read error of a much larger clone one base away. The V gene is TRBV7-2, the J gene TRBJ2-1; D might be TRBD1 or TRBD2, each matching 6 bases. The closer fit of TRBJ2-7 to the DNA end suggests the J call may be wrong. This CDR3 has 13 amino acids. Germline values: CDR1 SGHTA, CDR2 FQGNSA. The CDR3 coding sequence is TGTGCCAGTACGGGGGCGGCCTACAATGAGCAGTACTTC. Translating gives CASTGAAYNEQYF.

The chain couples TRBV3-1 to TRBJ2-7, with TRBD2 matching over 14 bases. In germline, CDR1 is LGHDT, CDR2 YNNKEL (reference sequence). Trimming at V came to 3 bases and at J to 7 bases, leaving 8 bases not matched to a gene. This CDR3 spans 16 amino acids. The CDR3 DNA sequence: TGTGCCAGCAGCCATAAAGGACTAGCGGGAGGTGGTGAGCAGTACTTC. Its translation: CASSHKGLAGGGEQYF.

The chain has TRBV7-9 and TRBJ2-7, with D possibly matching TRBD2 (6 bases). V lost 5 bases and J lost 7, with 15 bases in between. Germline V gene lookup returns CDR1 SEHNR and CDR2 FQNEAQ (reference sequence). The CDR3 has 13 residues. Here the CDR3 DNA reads TGTGCCAGCAGCCCCCGACTACGGGAGGAGCAGTACTTC. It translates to CASSPRLREEQYF.

The CDR3 coding sequence is TGTGCCAGCAGGAGGGAACAGATTCCCCAGGTGTTCTTC. Its protein product is CASRREQIPQVFF. The rearrangement links TRBV2 to TRBJ2-1, with D tentatively TRBD2 (5 bases). CDR1 is SNHLY and CDR2 is FYNNEI in the germline V gene. The CDR3 has 13 residues. The V and J ends lost 6 bases and 15 bases respectively, with 21 bases between them.

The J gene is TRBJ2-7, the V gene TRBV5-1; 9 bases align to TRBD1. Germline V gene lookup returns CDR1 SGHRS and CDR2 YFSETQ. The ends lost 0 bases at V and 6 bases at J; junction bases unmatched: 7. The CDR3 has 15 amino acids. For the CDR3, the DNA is TGCGCCAGCAGCTTGGGCCGGGACAGGGAGTCCGAGCAGTACTTC. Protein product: CASSLGRDRESEQYF.

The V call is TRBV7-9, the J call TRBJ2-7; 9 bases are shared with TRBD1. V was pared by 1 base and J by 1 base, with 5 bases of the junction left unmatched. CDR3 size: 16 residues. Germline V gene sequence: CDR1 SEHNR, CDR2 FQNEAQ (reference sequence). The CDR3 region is CASSLERQGGSYEQYF. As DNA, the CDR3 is TGTGCCAGCAGCTTAGAGAGACAGGGGGGGTCCTACGAGCAGTACTTC. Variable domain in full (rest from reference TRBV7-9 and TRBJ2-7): DTGVSQNPRHKITKRGQNVTFRCDPISEHNRLYWYRQTLGQGPEFLTYFQNEAQLEKSRLLSDRFSAERPKGSFSTLEIQRTEQGDSAMYLCASSLERQGGSYEQYFGPGTRLTVT.

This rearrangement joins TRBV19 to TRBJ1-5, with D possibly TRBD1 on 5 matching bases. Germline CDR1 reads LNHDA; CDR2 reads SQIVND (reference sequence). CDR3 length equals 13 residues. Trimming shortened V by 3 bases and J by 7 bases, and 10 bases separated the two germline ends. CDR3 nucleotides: TGTGCCAGTAGTATCTCCCAGGGCCAGCCCCAGCATTTT. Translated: CASSISQGQPQHF.

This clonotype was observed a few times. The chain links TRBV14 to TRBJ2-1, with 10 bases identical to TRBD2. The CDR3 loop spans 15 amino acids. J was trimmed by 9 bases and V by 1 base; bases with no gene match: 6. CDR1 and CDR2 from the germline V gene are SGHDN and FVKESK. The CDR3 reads CASSQVAGGSSEQFF. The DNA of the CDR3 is TGTGCCAGCAGCCAAGTAGCGGGAGGTTCATCTGAGCAGTTCTTC.

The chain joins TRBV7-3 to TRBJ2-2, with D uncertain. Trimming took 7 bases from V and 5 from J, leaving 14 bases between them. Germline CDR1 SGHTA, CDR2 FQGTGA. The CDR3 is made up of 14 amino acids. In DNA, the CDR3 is TGTGCCAGCACCGTAGGTCCGGAAACCGGGGAGCTGTTTTTT. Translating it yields CASTVGPETGELFF.

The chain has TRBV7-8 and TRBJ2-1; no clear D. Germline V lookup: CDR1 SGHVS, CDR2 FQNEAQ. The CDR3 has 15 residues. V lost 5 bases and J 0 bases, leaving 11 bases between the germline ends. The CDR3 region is CASSAQESSYNEQFF. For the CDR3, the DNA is TGTGCCAGCAGCGCCCAGGAAAGCTCCTACAATGAGCAGTTCTTC.

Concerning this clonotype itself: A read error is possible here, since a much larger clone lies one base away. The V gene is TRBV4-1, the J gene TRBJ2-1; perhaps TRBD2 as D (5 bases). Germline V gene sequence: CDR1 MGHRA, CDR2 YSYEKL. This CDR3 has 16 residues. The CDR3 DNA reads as TGCACCAGCAGCCAAGATGAGAGCGGAACCTACAATGAGCAGTTCTTC. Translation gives CTSSQDESGTYNEQFF.

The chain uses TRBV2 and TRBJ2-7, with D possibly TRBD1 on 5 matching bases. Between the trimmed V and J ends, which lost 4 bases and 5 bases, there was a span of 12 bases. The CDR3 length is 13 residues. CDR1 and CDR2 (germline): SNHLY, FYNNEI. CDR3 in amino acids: CASSGQIPDEQYF. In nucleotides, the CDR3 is TGTGCCAGCAGTGGACAGATTCCAGACGAGCAGTACTTC.

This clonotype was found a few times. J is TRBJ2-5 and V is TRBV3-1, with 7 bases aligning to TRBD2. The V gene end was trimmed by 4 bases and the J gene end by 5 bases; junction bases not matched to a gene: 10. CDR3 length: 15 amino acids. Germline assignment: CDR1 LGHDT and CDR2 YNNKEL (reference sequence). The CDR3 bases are TGTGCCAGCAGCCTCCCGACGGGAGCGGGGGAGACCCAGTACTTC. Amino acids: CASSLPTGAGETQYF.

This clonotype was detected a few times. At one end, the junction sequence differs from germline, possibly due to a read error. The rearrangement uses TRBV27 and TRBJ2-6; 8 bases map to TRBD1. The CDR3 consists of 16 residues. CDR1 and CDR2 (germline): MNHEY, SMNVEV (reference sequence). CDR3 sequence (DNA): TGTGCCAGCAGTGGACAGGGCCCCTCTGGGGCCAACGTTCTGACTTTC. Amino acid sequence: CASSGQGPSGANVLTF.

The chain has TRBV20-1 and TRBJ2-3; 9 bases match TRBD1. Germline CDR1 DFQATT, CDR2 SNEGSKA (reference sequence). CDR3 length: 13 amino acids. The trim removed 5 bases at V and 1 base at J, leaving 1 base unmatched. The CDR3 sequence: CSAWDRGTDTQYF. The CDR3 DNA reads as TGCAGTGCTTGGGACAGGGGCACAGATACGCAGTATTTT.

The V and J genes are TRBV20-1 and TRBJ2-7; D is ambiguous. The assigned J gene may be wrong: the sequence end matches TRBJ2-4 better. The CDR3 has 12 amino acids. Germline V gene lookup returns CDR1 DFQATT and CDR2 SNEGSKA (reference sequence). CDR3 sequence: CSASFQENIQYF. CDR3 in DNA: TGCAGTGCTAGTTTTCAGGAAAACATTCAGTACTTC.

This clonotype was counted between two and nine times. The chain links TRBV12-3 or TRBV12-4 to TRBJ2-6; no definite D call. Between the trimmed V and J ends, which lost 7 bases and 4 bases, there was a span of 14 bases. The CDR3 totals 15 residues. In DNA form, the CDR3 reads TGTGCCAGCACCCTCAGGAGTGCCGGGGCCAACGTCCTGACTTTC. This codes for CASTLRSAGANVLTF.

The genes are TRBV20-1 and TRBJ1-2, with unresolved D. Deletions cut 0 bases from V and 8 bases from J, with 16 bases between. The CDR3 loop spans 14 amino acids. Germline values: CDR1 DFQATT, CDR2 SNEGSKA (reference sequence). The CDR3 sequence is CSARDRPPLRGYTF. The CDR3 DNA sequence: TGCAGTGCTAGAGATAGACCCCCTCTTCGGGGCTACACCTTC.

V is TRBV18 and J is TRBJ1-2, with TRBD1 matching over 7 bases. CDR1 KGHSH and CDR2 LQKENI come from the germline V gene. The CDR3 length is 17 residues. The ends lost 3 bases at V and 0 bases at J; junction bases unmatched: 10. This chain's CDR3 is CASSPSTDRRSNYGYTF. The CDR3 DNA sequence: TGTGCCAGCTCACCTTCCACGGACAGGAGATCTAACTATGGCTACACCTTC. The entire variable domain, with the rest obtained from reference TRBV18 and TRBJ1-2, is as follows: NAGVMQNPRHLVRRRGQEARLRCSPMKGHSHVYWYRQLPEEGLKFMVYLQKENIIDESGMPKERFSAEFPKEGPSILRIQQVVRGDSAAYFCASSPSTDRRSNYGYTFGSGTRLTVV.

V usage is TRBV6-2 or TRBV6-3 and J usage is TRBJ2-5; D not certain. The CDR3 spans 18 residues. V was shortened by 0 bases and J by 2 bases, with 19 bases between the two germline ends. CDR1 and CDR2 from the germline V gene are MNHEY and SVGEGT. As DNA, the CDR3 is TGTGCCAGCAGTTACTCAAGTGACTGGCGTTCCGTTCAAGAGACCCAGTACTTC. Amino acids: CASSYSSDWRSVQETQYF.